A single sample is the source of the 16 T cell receptor beta chains below, sequenced in a study of OX40 agonist ivuxolimab in advanced cancers. Assay used: immunoSEQ multiplex PCR; TCRdb lists only in-frame clones, some missing. The table has roughly 80,000 clones, 80% to 90% seen once. The input for sequencing was CD4+ or CD8+ T cells sorted from blood, taken in a trial of the OX40 agonist ivuxolimab. Receptor source: an adult with an advanced solid tumor such as melanoma, head and neck, liver or kidney cancer.

The rearrangement uses TRBV18 and TRBJ2-1, with D possibly matching TRBD1 (6 bases). The V end lost 5 bases, the J end lost 6 bases, and 8 bases lay between the germline ends. Germline loops: CDR1 KGHSH, CDR2 LQKENI. The CDR3 sequence is 12 residues long. This CDR3 is CASSTQGNEQFF. CDR3 DNA: TGTGCCAGCTCAACACAGGGCAATGAGCAGTTCTTC.

This chain joins TRBV21-1 and TRBJ2-2; TRBD2 is taken as the D call from the table, unchecked against the DNA. TRBV21-1 is marked as a pseudogene. This CDR3 comprises 16 residues. As DNA, the CDR3 is TGTGCCAGCAGCAAAGCCGGTCTAGCGGGCACCGGGGAGCTGTTTTTT. Translating it yields CASSKAGLAGTGELFF.

This sequence joins TRBV4-3 and TRBJ2-3, with 9 positions matching TRBD1. The V gene end was trimmed by 1 base and the J gene end by 2 bases; junction bases not matched to a gene: 16. The CDR3 runs 20 residues. From germline, CDR1 is LGHNA and CDR2 YSLEER. As DNA, the CDR3 is TGCGCCAGCAGCCAAGTGCGGGACAGGGTCGTGAGACTACACACAGATACGCAGTATTTT. Amino acids: CASSQVRDRVVRLHTDTQYF.

This rearrangement joins TRBV13 to TRBJ2-7; D ambiguous. The CDR3 runs 10 residues. Trimming pared 3 bases from V and 3 bases from J, leaving 0 bases between. CDR1 is PRHDT, CDR2 FYEKMQ, per germline (reference sequence). The CDR3 protein is CASSFYEQYF. The CDR3 DNA reads as TGTGCCAGCAGCTTCTACGAGCAGTACTTC.

The count of this clone is one. The chain recombines TRBV7-6 with TRBJ2-4, with D unresolved. Trimming took 5 bases from V and 3 from J, leaving 8 bases between them. The CDR3 covers 13 residues. In germline, CDR1 is SGHVS, CDR2 FNYEAQ. The DNA for the CDR3 is TGTGCCAGCAGCCCGCGGAACAAAAACATTCAGTACTTC. This translates into CASSPRNKNIQYF. Based on the CDR3 plus reference TRBV7-6 and TRBJ2-4, the full variable domain is GAGVSQSPRYKVTKRGQDVALRCDPISGHVSLYWYRQALGQGPEFLTYFNYEAQQDKSGLPNDRFSAERPEGSISTLTIQRTEQRDSAMYRCASSPRNKNIQYFGAGTRLSVL.

The rearrangement joins TRBV27 to TRBJ2-7, with TRBD1 matching 7 bases. Germline trimming cut 10 bases from V and 2 bases from J; bases unmatched to any gene: 11. The germline CDR1 and CDR2 sequences are MNHEY and SMNVEV (reference sequence). This CDR3 is 14 amino acids long. Here the CDR3 reads CAILTGPPPYEQYF. CDR3 bases: TGTGCCATCCTGACAGGGCCCCCTCCCTACGAGCAGTACTTC.

V usage is TRBV4-3 and J usage is TRBJ1-5, with TRBD1 as a possible D gene (5 bases). There are 16 residues in the CDR3. Germline assignment: CDR1 LGHNA and CDR2 YSLEER. V was shortened by 0 bases and J by 8 bases, with 17 bases between the two germline ends. The CDR3, as DNA: TGCGCCAGCAGCCAAGATCTTTCTAGGGGAAACAAGCCCCAGCATTTT. As protein: CASSQDLSRGNKPQHF.

As DNA, the CDR3 is TGCGCCAGCACTTTAGGCCAGGGGATTCGTGTGGTCACCGGGGAGCTGTTTTTT. It translates to CASTLGQGIRVVTGELFF. The chain joins TRBV5-1 to TRBJ2-2; a weak D match, TRBD1 (6 bases). Germline loops: CDR1 SGHRS, CDR2 YFSETQ. V was trimmed by 6 bases and J by 4 bases, leaving 25 bases between them. The CDR3 extends over 18 amino acids.

V is TRBV4-2 and J is TRBJ2-1; 7 nucleotides align to TRBD2. This CDR3 contains 16 residues. Germline V gene sequence: CDR1 LGHNA, CDR2 YNFKEQ. V lost 0 bases to trimming and J lost 4 bases; unmatched junction nucleotides: 6. CDR3 sequence (DNA): TGTGCCAGCAGCCAAGATCCCGGGGGGACTTACAATGAGCAGTTCTTC. Its translation: CASSQDPGGTYNEQFF.

The J gene is TRBJ2-1, the V gene TRBV6-4; 9 bases are shared with TRBD1. Germline V gene sequence: CDR1 MRHNA, CDR2 SNTAGT. There are 15 residues in the CDR3. Trimming cost V 1 base and J 9 bases; bases outside gene matches: 7. Written as DNA, the CDR3 is TGTGCCAGCAGTGACTTTAACAGGGGGCGGGGTGAGCAGTTCTTC. This gives the protein CASSDFNRGRGEQFF.

The V gene is TRBV2, the J gene TRBJ1-1; D might be TRBD1 (6 bases). Germline CDR1 SNHLY, CDR2 FYNNEI. With 9 bases removed from V and 4 bases from J, the gap between germline ends came to 15 bases. The CDR3 length is 13 residues. CDR3 sequence: CARASGTFTEAFF. The CDR3 coding sequence is TGTGCCAGAGCGTCCGGGACATTCACTGAAGCTTTCTTT.

The chain couples TRBV29-1 to TRBJ2-5; TRBD1 aligns across 9 bases. The CDR3 length is 13 residues. The germline CDR1 and CDR2 sequences are SQVTM and ANQGSEA. The trim removed 7 bases at V and 7 bases at J, leaving 10 bases unmatched. The CDR3 here is CSELTGGPGTQYF. The CDR3 nucleotides read TGCAGCGAGTTGACAGGGGGTCCGGGGACCCAGTACTTC.

The V call is TRBV7-2, the J call TRBJ2-7; a possible D gene is TRBD1 (5 bases). Trimming pared 1 base from V and 7 bases from J, leaving 14 bases between. Germline CDR1 SGHTA, CDR2 FQGNSA. The CDR3 is made up of 14 amino acids. The CDR3 region has the DNA TGTGCCAGCAGCTTAGGGGGCAGCTCAGGGGAGCAGTACTTC. Its translation: CASSLGGSSGEQYF.

This clone was seen more than once but under ten times. The rearrangement links TRBV30 to TRBJ2-6, with D perhaps TRBD1 (6 bases). Looked up from germline, CDR1 is GTSNPN and CDR2 is SVGIG (reference sequence). The CDR3 sequence is 15 residues long. Trimming pared 2 bases from V and 4 bases from J, leaving 12 bases between. The CDR3 spells CAWSSQGTGANVLTF. Written as DNA, the CDR3 is TGTGCCTGGAGTTCTCAGGGGACCGGGGCCAACGTCCTGACTTTC.

This chain uses TRBV5-5 with TRBJ2-7, with TRBD1 matching over 7 bases. The CDR3 has 15 residues. Per germline, CDR1 SGHKS and CDR2 YYEKEE (reference sequence). Unmatched junction bases numbered 12, after V lost 2 bases and J lost 7 bases. CDR3 residues: CASSFTGTAFSEQYF. As DNA, the CDR3 is TGTGCCAGCAGCTTTACTGGGACAGCCTTCAGTGAGCAGTACTTC.

The rearrangement links TRBV9 to TRBJ2-2, with 12 bases matching TRBD2. Unmatched junction bases numbered 6, after V lost 4 bases and J lost 5 bases. The CDR3 runs 16 residues. Per germline, CDR1 SGDLS and CDR2 YYNGEE. The CDR3 coding sequence is TGTGCCAGCAGCCTCTGGACTAGCGGGGCAACCGGGGAGCTGTTTTTT. It encodes CASSLWTSGATGELFF. Full variable domain (missing parts from reference TRBV9 and TRBJ2-2): DSGVTQTPKHLITATGQRVTLRCSPRSGDLSVYWYQQSLDQGLQFLIQYYNGEERAKGNILERFSAQQFPDLHSELNLSSLELGDSALYFCASSLWTSGATGELFFGEGSRLTVL.